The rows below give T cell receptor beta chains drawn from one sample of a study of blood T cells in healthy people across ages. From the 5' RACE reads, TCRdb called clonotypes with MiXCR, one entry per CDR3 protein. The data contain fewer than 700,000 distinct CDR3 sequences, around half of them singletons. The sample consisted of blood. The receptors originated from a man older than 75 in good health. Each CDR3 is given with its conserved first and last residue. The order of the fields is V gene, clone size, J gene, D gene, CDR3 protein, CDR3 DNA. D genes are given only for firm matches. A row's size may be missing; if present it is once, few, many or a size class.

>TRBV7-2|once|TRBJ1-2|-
CASSLERWGARGYTF
TGTGCCAGCAGCTTAGAACGATGGGGGGCGCGTGGCTACACCTTC
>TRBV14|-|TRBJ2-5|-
CASSQESFLLETQYF
TGTGCCAGCAGCCAAGAATCCTTCCTATTGGAGACCCAGTACTTC
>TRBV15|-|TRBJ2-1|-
CATSRDRGWDEQFF
TGTGCCACCAGCAGAGATAGAGGGTGGGATGAGCAGTTCTTC
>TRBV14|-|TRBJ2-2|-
CASSQVHSGAGELFF
TGTGCCAGCAGCCAAGTCCACAGTGGGGCCGGGGAGCTGTTTTTT
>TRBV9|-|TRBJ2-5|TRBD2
CASSVGGLAGETQYF
TGTGCCAGCAGCGTAGGGGGTCTAGCGGGTGAGACCCAGTACTTC
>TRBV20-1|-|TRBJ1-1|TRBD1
CSASRQGGIEAFF
TGCAGTGCTAGTCGACAGGGAGGGATTGAAGCTTTCTTT
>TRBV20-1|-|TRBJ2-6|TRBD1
CSARPPGTARLSSGANVLTF
TGCAGTGCTAGACCCCCCGGGACAGCACGGTTGAGCTCTGGGGCCAACGTCCTGACTTTC
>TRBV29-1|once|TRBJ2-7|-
CSVGGFSYEQYF
TGCAGCGTGGGCGGCTTCTCCTACGAGCAGTACTTC
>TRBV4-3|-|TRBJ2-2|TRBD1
CASSQVDRDPNTGELFF
TGCGCCAGCAGCCAGGTCGACAGGGACCCGAACACCGGGGAGCTGTTTTTT
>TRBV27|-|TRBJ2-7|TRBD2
CASSGTSGALEQYF
TGTGCCAGCAGCGGGACTAGCGGGGCTTTAGAGCAGTACTTC
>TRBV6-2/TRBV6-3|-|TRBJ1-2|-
CASSYSIRGGYTF
TGTGCCAGCAGTTACTCGATAAGGGGCGGCTACACCTTC
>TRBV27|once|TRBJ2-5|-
CASSPLGAGETQYF
TGTGCCAGCAGTCCCCTAGGGGCGGGGGAGACCCAGTACTTC
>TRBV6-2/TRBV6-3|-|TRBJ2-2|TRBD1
CASSYGTGAFFNTGELFF
TGTGCCAGCAGTTACGGGACAGGGGCGTTTTTCAACACCGGGGAGCTGTTTTTT
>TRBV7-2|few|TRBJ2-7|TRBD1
CASSQGVNEQYF
TGTGCCAGCAGCCAGGGGGTAAACGAGCAGTACTTC
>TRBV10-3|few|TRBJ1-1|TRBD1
CAISESSPTLTGRNTEAFF
TGTGCCATCAGTGAGTCGAGTCCTACCCTGACAGGGCGGAACACTGAAGCTTTCTTT
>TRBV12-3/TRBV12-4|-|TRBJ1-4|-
CASTQWGPDEKLFF
TGTGCCAGCACCCAGTGGGGGCCTGATGAAAAACTGTTTTTT
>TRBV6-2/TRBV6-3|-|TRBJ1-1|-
CASRRPDGNTEAFF
TGTGCCAGCAGACGACCGGACGGGAACACTGAAGCTTTCTTT
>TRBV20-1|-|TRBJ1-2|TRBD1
CSAIRGLYGYTF
TGCAGTGCTATCAGGGGGCTTTATGGCTACACCTTC
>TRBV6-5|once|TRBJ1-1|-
CASSYSRWEGNTEAFF
TGTGCCAGCAGTTACTCGAGATGGGAAGGGAACACTGAAGCTTTCTTT
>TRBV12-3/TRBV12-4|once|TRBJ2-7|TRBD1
CASWDRGHYEQYF
TGTGCCAGCTGGGACAGGGGCCACTACGAGCAGTACTTC
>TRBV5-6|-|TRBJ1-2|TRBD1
CASSSTDRPNYSYTF
TGTGCCAGCAGCTCTACGGACAGGCCCAACTATAGCTACACCTTC
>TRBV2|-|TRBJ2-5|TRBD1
CASSRDRVSVETQYF
TGTGCCAGCAGTCGCGACAGGGTCTCCGTCGAGACCCAGTACTTC
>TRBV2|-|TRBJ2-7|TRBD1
CASRGGQGNERYF
TGTGCCAGCAGGGGGGGACAGGGGAATGAGCGGTACTTC
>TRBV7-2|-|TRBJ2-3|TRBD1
CANSLRGQSTDTQYF
TGTGCCAACAGCTTACGGGGACAGAGCACAGATACGCAGTATTTT
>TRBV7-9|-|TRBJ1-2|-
CASSLGSRPDYGYTF
TGTGCCAGCAGCTTAGGCAGCCGCCCTGACTATGGCTACACCTTC
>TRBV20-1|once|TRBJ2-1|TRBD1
CSARDRVRYNEQFF
TGCAGTGCTCGGGACAGGGTTAGGTACAATGAGCAGTTCTTC
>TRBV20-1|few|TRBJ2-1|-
CSAELASSYNEQFF
TGCAGTGCTGAACTAGCTTCATCCTACAATGAGCAGTTCTTC
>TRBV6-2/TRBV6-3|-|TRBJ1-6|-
CAIARDAYSPLHF
TGTGCCATCGCAAGGGACGCCTATTCACCCCTCCACTTT
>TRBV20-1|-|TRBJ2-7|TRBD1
CSATEDRAPYEQYF
TGCAGTGCCACCGAGGACAGGGCCCCCTACGAGCAGTACTTC
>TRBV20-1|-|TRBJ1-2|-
CSARLDPGRGMGGYTF
TGCAGTGCTAGATTAGACCCCGGACGGGGGATGGGTGGCTACACCTTC
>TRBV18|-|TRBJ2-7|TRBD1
CASSSLPGQGAYEQYF
TGTGCCAGCTCGTCTCTCCCGGGACAGGGTGCTTACGAGCAGTACTTC
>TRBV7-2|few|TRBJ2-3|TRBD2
CASSHHYTPQTSATLNTQYF
TGTGCCAGCAGCCATCATTATACACCTCAGACTAGCGCGACTTTAAATACGCAGTATTTT
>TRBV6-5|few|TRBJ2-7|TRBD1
CASSYGTGKSCEQYF
TGTGCCAGCAGTTACGGGACAGGGAAGTCCTGCGAGCAGTACTTC
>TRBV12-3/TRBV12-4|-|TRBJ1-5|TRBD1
CASSLAGQGGDQPQHF
TGTGCCAGCAGTTTAGCGGGACAGGGGGGAGATCAGCCCCAGCATTTT
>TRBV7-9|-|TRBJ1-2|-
CASTQREGNGYTF
TGTGCCAGCACCCAAAGGGAGGGAAATGGCTACACCTTC
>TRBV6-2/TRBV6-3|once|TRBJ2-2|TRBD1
CASSWTGTGELFF
TGTGCCAGCAGCTGGACAGGGACCGGGGAGCTGTTTTTT
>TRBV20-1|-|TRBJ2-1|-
CSAWRAESGNEQFF
TGCAGTGCCTGGCGGGCAGAGTCTGGCAATGAGCAGTTCTTC
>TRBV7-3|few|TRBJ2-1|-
CASSLKFSDRNEQFF
TGTGCCAGCAGCTTAAAGTTCAGCGATCGGAATGAGCAGTTCTTC
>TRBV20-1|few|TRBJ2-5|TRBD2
CSAHRTGGPPETQYF
TGCAGTGCACACCGAACGGGGGGGCCCCCAGAGACCCAGTACTTC
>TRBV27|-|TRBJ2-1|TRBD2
CASSFGGGPSSYNEQFF
TGTGCCAGCAGTTTTGGCGGGGGGCCGAGCTCCTACAATGAGCAGTTCTTC
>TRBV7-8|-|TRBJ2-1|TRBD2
CASSLVTSGGHGEQFF
TGTGCCAGCAGCTTAGTTACTAGCGGGGGGCACGGTGAGCAGTTCTTC
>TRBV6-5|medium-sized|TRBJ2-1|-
CASRRGTNNEQFF
TGTGCCAGCCGGAGGGGAACCAACAATGAGCAGTTCTTC
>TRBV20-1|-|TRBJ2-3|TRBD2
CSASAWTSGRVGDTQYF
TGCAGTGCTAGCGCTTGGACTAGCGGGAGGGTGGGAGATACGCAGTATTTT
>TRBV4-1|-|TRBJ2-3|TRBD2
CASSSRGGPTDTQYF
TGCGCCAGCAGCTCCCGGGGGGGCCCCACAGATACGCAGTATTTT
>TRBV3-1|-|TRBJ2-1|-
CASSRFSYNEQFF
TGTGCCAGCAGCCGTTTCTCCTACAATGAGCAGTTCTTC
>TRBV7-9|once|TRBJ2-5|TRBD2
CASSPYSGSLVETQYF
TGTGCCAGCAGCCCCTATAGCGGGAGTTTAGTAGAGACCCAGTACTTC
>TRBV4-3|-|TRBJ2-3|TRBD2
CASSQLAGGADTQYF
TGCGCCAGCAGCCAGTTAGCGGGGGGAGCAGATACGCAGTATTTT
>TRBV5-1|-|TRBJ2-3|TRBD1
CASSLLGQGGDTQYF
TGCGCCAGCAGCTTGCTGGGACAGGGAGGGGATACGCAGTATTTT
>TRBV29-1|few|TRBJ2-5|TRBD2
CSVPTTGTSGSTQYF
TGCAGCGTCCCCACAACCGGGACTAGCGGCAGTACCCAGTACTTC
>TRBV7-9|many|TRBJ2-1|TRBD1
CASSLGDSAYNEQFF
TGTGCCAGCAGCTTAGGGGACAGTGCCTACAATGAGCAGTTCTTC